A single TCR beta chain is shown here with its context. Its target is not known. The source of the sample is a study of cytomegalovirus exposure and HLA in healthy donors. Study-wide background: An early release of data contained approximately 85 million unique TCRs, which came from HLA-typed donors. Genetic ancestry analysis placed about 76% of the 400 or so donors that were genotyped in the Caucasian-associated cluster.

CDR3 length equals 15 residues. V was shortened by 1 base and J by 6 bases, with 16 bases between the two germline ends. Germline CDR1 and CDR2: SEHNR and FQNEAQ (reference sequence). Notes on the study in general: Analysis performed later showed TCR beta chains linked to HLA being more clonally expanded than equally common others.

PCR amplification relied on 60 Vbeta primers (plus 13 Jbeta primers). Data came from immunoSEQ multiplex PCR; TCRdb stores just in-frame clones and leaves some out. The profile covers some 150,000 clones, with approximately 82% appearing a single time and about 3% taken by the ten largest. What was sequenced was PBMCs. The chain couples TRBV7-9 to TRBJ2-7; tentative D call: TRBD2 (7 bases). The clonotype originates from a man aged 40-49 years in good health and CMV-seronegative. The CDR3 spells CASSLVAAGEGEQYF. DNA of the CDR3: TGTGCCAGCAGCTTAGTCGCTGCAGGGGAGGGCGAGCAGTACTTC.